This T cell receptor beta chain was found in a study of blood T cell repertoires in COVID-19. Across the whole study: PBMCs, B-cell-depleted T cells, or T cells were the source of the cDNA or gDNA that made up the material.

TCRdb's table, derived via immunoSEQ multiplex PCR, lists solely in-frame clones and lacks some. The table records about 480,000 clones, 85% to 90% of them present only once. The Seattle patients, enrolled during active infection, were followed longitudinally. The sample comprised peripheral blood. The source is a man between 18 and 35 years old with COVID-19, enrolled during active disease.

CDR3 in DNA: TGTGCCAGTAGGCCATATCCGGGACATTCTAACTATGGCTACACCTTC. It is translated as CASRPYPGHSNYGYTF. The rearrangement joins TRBV19 to TRBJ1-2; D is perhaps TRBD1 (6 bases). Germline lookup yields CDR1 LNHDA and CDR2 SQIVND (reference sequence). This CDR3 spans 16 amino acids. Trimming took off 6 bases at V and 0 bases at J, with 17 bases between the two ends.